The rows below give T cell receptor beta chains drawn from one sample of a study of blood T cell repertoires in COVID-19. Sequencing used immunoSEQ multiplex PCR; TCRdb keeps in-frame clones, though not all of them. Among around 260,000 clones listed, less than 90% were seen once. The specimen sequenced was peripheral blood. All receptors come from a human donor in a cohort sampled during active COVID-19. The CDR3 runs from the conserved cysteine through the conserved F or W. The D gene is left open where the match is weak. Clone sizes are given selectively: once, few, many, or a class where the clone is expanded.

>.|TRBV5-1|TRBJ1-4|.
CASSKPQGTNEKLFF
TGCGCCAGCAGCAAACCCCAGGGAACTAATGAAAAACTGTTTTTT
>.|TRBV9|TRBJ2-7|TRBD1
CASSVGSGGWYEQYF
TGTGCCAGCAGCGTAGGGTCAGGGGGCTGGTACGAGCAGTACTTC
>.|TRBV6-6|TRBJ1-6|TRBD1
CASIRGTGLRSPLHF
TGTGCCAGCATCCGGGGGACAGGCCTCCGTTCACCCCTCCACTTT
>few|TRBV5-4|TRBJ1-1|.
CASSLRDRPSEAFF
TGTGCCAGCAGCTTGAGAGACAGGCCTTCTGAAGCTTTCTTT
>.|TRBV3-1/TRBV3-2|TRBJ2-7|.
CASGQGLGQYF
TGTGCCAGCGGGCAGGGGCTTGGGCAGTACTTC
>few|TRBV28|TRBJ1-1|.
CASSRQVNTEAFF
TGTGCCAGCAGTCGACAGGTGAACACTGAAGCTTTCTTT
>.|TRBV2|TRBJ2-2|TRBD2
CASSGGSGSGELFF
TGTGCCAGCAGTGGCGGGAGTGGGTCCGGGGAGCTGTTTTTT
>.|TRBV29-1|TRBJ1-5|.
CSVGDINQPQHF
TGCAGCGTAGGAGATATTAATCAGCCCCAGCATTTT
>few|TRBV7-9|TRBJ2-1|TRBD2
CASSPSGRVGFF
TGTGCCAGCAGCCCTAGCGGGAGGGTAGGGTTCTTC
>.|TRBV24-1|TRBJ2-5|TRBD1
CATSDGTEVQETQYF
TGTGCCACCAGTGATGGGACAGAAGTACAAGAGACCCAGTACTTC
>.|TRBV6-2/TRBV6-3|TRBJ2-7|.
CASSYSDLSLEQYF
TGTGCCAGCAGTTACTCGGACTTGTCTCTCGAGCAGTACTTC
>.|TRBV5-6|TRBJ2-7|TRBD2
CASSLGIWREGLTYEQYF
TGTGCCAGCAGCTTGGGAATCTGGAGGGAGGGCTTGACCTACGAGCAGTACTTC
>.|TRBV15|TRBJ1-3|TRBD1
CATSRGTGTGNTIYF
TGTGCCACCAGCCGTGGGACAGGGACTGGAAACACCATATATTTT
>few|TRBV18|TRBJ2-1|TRBD2
CASSQRREYNEQFF
TGTGCCAGCTCACAGAGGCGGGAGTACAATGAGCAGTTCTTC
>.|TRBV7-6|TRBJ1-6|.
CASSLVGQGNSPLHF
TGTGCCAGCAGCTTAGTTGGGCAGGGTAATTCACCCCTCCACTTT
>.|TRBV11-3|TRBJ2-3|.
CASRSTSTDTQYF
TGTGCCAGCAGATCCACTAGCACAGATACGCAGTATTTT
>few|TRBV29-1|TRBJ1-1|.
CSVGGGNTEAFF
TGCAGCGTTGGGGGAGGGAACACTGAAGCTTTCTTT
>once|TRBV29-1|TRBJ1-4|.
CSGGRENEKLFF
TGCAGCGGGGGGCGGGAGAATGAAAAACTGTTTTTT
>.|TRBV7-2|TRBJ2-5|.
CASSLAGRGGLKETQYF
TGTGCCAGCAGCTTAGCTGGGAGGGGGGGACTAAAAGAGACCCAGTACTTC
>few|TRBV7-9|TRBJ1-5|.
CASSFLDQPQHF
TGTGCCAGCAGCTTCTTAGATCAGCCCCAGCATTTT
>once|TRBV6-2/TRBV6-3|TRBJ2-2|.
CASGSSGRGGELFF
TGTGCCAGCGGTTCTAGCGGCAGGGGCGGGGAGCTGTTTTTT
>.|TRBV7-9|TRBJ2-1|TRBD1
CASSLGGRTGNVAEQFF
TGTGCCAGCAGCTTAGGGGGGAGGACAGGGAATGTCGCTGAGCAGTTCTTC
>.|TRBV2|TRBJ2-7|.
CASSEGTVGEQYF
TGTGCCAGCAGTGAAGGGACAGTGGGTGAGCAGTACTTC